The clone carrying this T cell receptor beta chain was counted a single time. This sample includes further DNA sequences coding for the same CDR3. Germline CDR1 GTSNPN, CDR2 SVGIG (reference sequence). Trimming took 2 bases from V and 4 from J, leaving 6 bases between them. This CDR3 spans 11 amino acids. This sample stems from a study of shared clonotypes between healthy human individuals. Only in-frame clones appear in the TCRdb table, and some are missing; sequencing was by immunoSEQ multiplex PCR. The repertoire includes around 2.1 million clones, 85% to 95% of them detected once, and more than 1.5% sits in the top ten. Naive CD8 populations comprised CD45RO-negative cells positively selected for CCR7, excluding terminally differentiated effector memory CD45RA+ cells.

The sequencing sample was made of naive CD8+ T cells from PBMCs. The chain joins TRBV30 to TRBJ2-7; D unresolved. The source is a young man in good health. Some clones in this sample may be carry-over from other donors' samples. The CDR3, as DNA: TGTGCCTGGAGTTACGGGTACGAGCAGTACTTC. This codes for CAWSYGYEQYF.